The subject of this entry is one T cell receptor beta chain. This specimen comes from a study of shared clonotypes between healthy human individuals. Clones were sequenced by immunoSEQ multiplex PCR, and TCRdb holds only the in-frame ones, with some missing. The profile covers 110,000 or so clones, with about 63% appearing a single time and roughly a quarter taken by the ten largest. The germline V and J ends were trimmed by 7 bases and 4 bases, with 13 bases remaining between them. This CDR3 contains 13 residues. From germline, CDR1 is SGHTA and CDR2 FQGNSA. The specimen was memory CD8+ T cells sorted from blood. Subset of the sample: CD45RO+ cells pooled with CCR7-negative TemRA cells. This chain joins TRBV7-2 and TRBJ1-2; possible D gene TRBD1, 5 bases. The source of this sequence is a woman aged 25 to 45 in good health. CDR3 nucleotide sequence: TGTGCCAGCATCCGCAGGGACGGCTATGGCTACACCTTC. It yields the protein CASIRRDGYGYTF.